Below, one T cell receptor beta chain is given with its context. Original data processing: Reference gene primer amplification yielded estimated nucleated cell counts. Assay: immunoSEQ multiplex PCR; the TCRdb copy retains only in-frame clones and omits some. V, J and clone size are those of that table, while D and trimming were read from the DNA. The sample has under 250,000 clones; 89% are singletons. The data stem from a study of blood T cell repertoires in COVID-19. About the research overall: T cells, B-cell-depleted T cells, or PBMCs supplied cDNA or gDNA.

This CDR3 contains 13 residues. Germline CDR1 reads LNHNV; CDR2 reads YYDKDF (reference sequence). Trimming removed 11 bases from V and 2 bases from J, with 15 bases in between. The receptor was derived from a man between 60 and 70 years old who had recovered from COVID-19. The sequenced material came from peripheral blood. V is TRBV15 and J is TRBJ1-1; the D gene is possibly TRBD1 (6 bases). The CDR3 reads CAFGGQINTEAFF. The DNA for the CDR3 is TGTGCCTTCGGGGGGCAGATAAACACTGAAGCTTTCTTT.